These 20 T cell receptor beta chains were all obtained from the same sample, sequenced in a study of cytomegalovirus exposure and HLA in healthy donors. The PCR ran on 60 Vbeta and 13 Jbeta primers. Here immunoSEQ multiplex PCR was the method, and the copy in TCRdb shows in-frame clones only, minus some. The sample lists more than 150,000 clones, 75% to 85% occurring once. The specimen sequenced was PBMCs. The receptors were sampled from a woman between 18 and 30 years old in good health and CMV-seropositive.

The chain is built from TRBV19 and TRBJ1-1; 8 bases are a match to TRBD1. From germline, CDR1 is LNHDA and CDR2 SQIVND (reference sequence). Unmatched junction bases numbered 3, after V lost 3 bases and J lost 0 bases. There are 15 residues in the CDR3. The CDR3 DNA follows: TGTGCCAGTAGTATCGGACAGGGATTGAACACTGAAGCTTTCTTT. Translation gives CASSIGQGLNTEAFF.

This clone showed up just a few times. The rearrangement links TRBV29-1 to TRBJ2-5; 7 nucleotides agree with TRBD1. Unmatched junction bases numbered 14, after V lost 6 bases and J lost 1 base. This CDR3 contains 16 residues. In germline, CDR1 is SQVTM, CDR2 ANQGSEA. The DNA of the CDR3 is TGCAGCGTCACCCCCCGCGGCACAGGGGTCCAAGAGACCCAGTACTTC. Translation gives CSVTPRGTGVQETQYF.

V and J are TRBV27 and TRBJ2-1, with D perhaps TRBD1 (6 bases). This CDR3 is built from 15 residues. V lost 3 bases and J 6 bases, leaving 15 bases between the germline ends. Per germline, CDR1 MNHEY and CDR2 SMNVEV (reference sequence). CDR3 amino acids: CASSLQGTMANEQFF. CDR3 DNA: TGTGCCAGCAGTTTGCAGGGGACGATGGCCAATGAGCAGTTCTTC.

This sequence joins TRBV7-9 and TRBJ2-3; 11 nucleotides line up with TRBD2. Unmatched junction bases numbered 13, after V lost 6 bases and J lost 2 bases. Germline CDR1 SEHNR, CDR2 FQNEAQ (reference sequence). The CDR3 loop spans 18 amino acids. CDR3 sequence reads: CASRRGPSGGTYTDTQYF. CDR3 bases: TGTGCCAGCAGACGAGGCCCTAGCGGGGGGACTTACACAGATACGCAGTATTTT.

This chain uses TRBV6-5 with TRBJ1-6, with D maybe TRBD1 (5 bases). There are 14 residues in the CDR3. Germline V CDR1 and CDR2: MNHEY, SVGAGI. Between the trimmed V and J ends, which lost 7 bases and 7 bases, there was a span of 14 bases. This CDR3 reads CASTVRGGNSPLHF. The CDR3 region has the DNA TGTGCCAGCACCGTGCGCGGGGGGAATTCACCCCTCCACTTT.

Only one count was recorded for this clone. The chain joins TRBV2 to TRBJ1-2; D ambiguous. Trimming left V 0 bases short and J 4 bases short, with 15 bases between. Germline loops: CDR1 SNHLY, CDR2 FYNNEI. The CDR3 length is 16 residues. The DNA for the CDR3 is TGTGCCAGCAGTGAAGCATTTTGGCGGGGTTCCTATGGCTACACCTTC. This sequence encodes CASSEAFWRGSYGYTF.

V usage is TRBV6-1 and J usage is TRBJ1-6; TRBD1 is a possible D gene (5 bases). Between the trimmed V and J ends, which lost 8 bases and 5 bases, there was a span of 16 bases. This CDR3 has 15 residues. Germline V gives CDR1 MNHNS, CDR2 SASEGT. The CDR3 nucleotides read TGTGCCAGCGCCCCCACAGGCGTTCATAATTCACCCCTCCACTTT. Its translation is CASAPTGVHNSPLHF.

This chain joins TRBV18 and TRBJ1-5; D remains ambiguous. Looked up from germline, CDR1 is KGHSH and CDR2 is LQKENI. V lost 0 bases, J lost 6 bases, and 6 bases lay in between. The CDR3 contains 13 residues. The CDR3 protein is CASSPPSGQPQHF. The CDR3 nucleotides read TGTGCCAGCTCACCACCGTCCGGTCAGCCCCAGCATTTT.

The genes are TRBV18 and TRBJ1-3; 7 bases line up with TRBD1. Germline CDR1 and CDR2: KGHSH and LQKENI. The CDR3 spans 14 residues. The V and J ends lost 10 bases and 2 bases, in that order; junction bases with no gene match: 8. The CDR3 reads CANSLDRTGNTIYF. The CDR3 bases are TGTGCCAACTCTCTGGACAGGACTGGAAACACCATATATTTT.

This clone was seen just once. This rearrangement joins TRBV28 to TRBJ2-2; weak D call: TRBD1 (6 bases). The CDR3 covers 12 residues. V was shortened by 9 bases and J by 4 bases, with 9 bases between the two germline ends. Germline values: CDR1 MDHEN, CDR2 SYDVKM. The CDR3 DNA follows: TGTGCCAGACAGGGTTTCACCGGGGAGCTGTTTTTT. It specifies CARQGFTGELFF.

The rearrangement uses TRBV9 and TRBJ1-3, with D uncertain. This CDR3 comprises 13 residues. Trimming removed 6 bases from V and 13 bases from J, with 20 bases in between. Germline values: CDR1 SGDLS, CDR2 YYNGEE. The CDR3 spells CASTPQPATGIYF. The CDR3 DNA reads as TGTGCCAGCACACCCCAACCAGCTACGGGAATATATTTT.

The genes are TRBV11-3 and TRBJ1-6; unclear D gene. Per the germline V gene, CDR1 is SGHNT and CDR2 is YENEEA. The CDR3 extends over 13 amino acids. V was pared by 0 bases and J by 12 bases, with 9 bases between. The chain's CDR3 is CASSLDRERPLHF. DNA for the CDR3: TGTGCCAGCAGCTTAGATCGGGAGAGACCCCTCCACTTT.

The chain has TRBV19 and TRBJ2-7; tentatively, D is TRBD1 (5 bases). Germline assignment: CDR1 LNHDA and CDR2 SQIVND (reference sequence). This CDR3 comprises 13 residues. Trimming shortened V by 1 base and J by 1 base, and 5 bases separated the two germline ends. CDR3 bases: TGTGCCAGTAGTATAGGACAGTCCTACGAGCAGTACTTC. The encoded protein is CASSIGQSYEQYF.

V is TRBV6-1 and J is TRBJ2-7; no clear D. CDR3 length equals 14 residues. Germline-derived CDR1 and CDR2 are MNHNS and SASEGT. Trimming stripped 1 base from V and 5 bases from J, with 12 bases between. The CDR3 is CASSEGPLNDEQYF. The CDR3 DNA sequence: TGTGCCAGCAGTGAAGGGCCTCTGAATGACGAGCAGTACTTC.

The gene calls are TRBV10-3 and TRBJ2-7, with TRBD2 matching over 14 bases. The CDR3 contains 15 residues. Germline CDR1 and CDR2: ENHRY and SYGVKD. The V and J ends lost 2 bases and 9 bases, in that order; junction bases with no gene match: 6. The CDR3 DNA reads as TGTGCCATCAGTGAGGCTGGACTAGCGGGGGGTAGGCAGTACGTC. Protein: CAISEAGLAGGRQYV.

The chain employs TRBV28 and TRBJ1-1, with D maybe TRBD1 (5 bases). Trimming removed 4 bases at V and 0 bases at J, with 18 bases between. Looked up from germline, CDR1 is MDHEN and CDR2 is SYDVKM. The CDR3 sequence is 17 residues long. CDR3 DNA sequence: TGTGCCAGCAGTTCCCGGGACTTTTTCCGCTTGAACACTGAAGCTTTCTTT. This translates into CASSSRDFFRLNTEAFF.

The chain is built from TRBV5-6 and TRBJ1-3; unclear D gene. The CDR3 runs to 14 residues. With 3 bases removed from V and 6 bases from J, the gap between germline ends came to 13 bases. Germline V gives CDR1 SGHDT, CDR2 YYEEEE. In DNA, the CDR3 is TGTGCCAGCAGCTCATGGGCGGGTAAAAACACCATATATTTT. This sequence encodes CASSSWAGKNTIYF. Drawing the rest from reference TRBV5-6 and TRBJ1-3, the complete variable domain is DAGVTQSPTHLIKTRGQQVTLRCSPKSGHDTVSWYQQALGQGPQFIFQYYEEEERQRGNFPDRFSGHQFPNYSSELNVNALLLGDSALYLCASSSWAGKNTIYFGEGSWLTVV.

The rearrangement links TRBV27 to TRBJ2-5, with TRBD1 identical over 8 bases. CDR1 and CDR2 (germline): MNHEY, SMNVEV (reference sequence). The length of the CDR3 is 15 residues. The trim removed 5 bases at V and 5 bases at J, leaving 10 bases unmatched. The CDR3 sequence: CASSPTGGRGETQYF. CDR3 nucleotides: TGTGCCAGCAGTCCAACAGGGGGGAGAGGTGAGACCCAGTACTTC.

Points on this clone: The sample holds other DNA sequences that translate to the same CDR3. The rearrangement joins TRBV2 to TRBJ1-6, with TRBD1 as a possible D gene (5 bases). This CDR3 has 15 amino acids. V was trimmed by 6 bases and J by 7 bases, leaving 16 bases between them. Germline loops: CDR1 SNHLY, CDR2 FYNNEI. CDR3 amino acids: CASRIRQTLNSPLHF. CDR3 sequence (DNA): TGTGCCAGCAGGATTAGACAGACCCTAAATTCACCCCTCCACTTT.

This rearrangement joins TRBV7-9 to TRBJ2-5; 13 bases match TRBD2. CDR1 and CDR2 from the germline V gene are SEHNR and FQNEAQ (reference sequence). V was pared by 4 bases and J by 5 bases, with 7 bases of the junction left unmatched. The CDR3 contains 16 residues. CDR3 in amino acids: CASSSTSGGASETQYF. The DNA for the CDR3 is TGTGCCAGCAGCTCAACTAGCGGGGGGGCCTCGGAGACCCAGTACTTC.